This T cell receptor (beta chain) was found in a study of T cells of healthy individuals. MiXCR was run by TCRdb on the 5' RACE reads, yielding one entry per CDR3 protein. The data show 55,000 to 65,000 distinct CDR3 sequences, under 20% seen once. The CDR3 has 15 residues. The V and J ends lost 3 bases and 7 bases, in that order; junction bases with no gene match: 8. This chain links TRBV12-3 or TRBV12-4 with TRBJ1-2; 10 bases align to TRBD1. The receptor was isolated from a human donor in good health. CDR3 sequence (DNA): TGTGCCAGCAGTTTGGGGGGACAGGGGTCCGGTGGCTACACCTTC. This sequence encodes CASSLGGQGSGGYTF.